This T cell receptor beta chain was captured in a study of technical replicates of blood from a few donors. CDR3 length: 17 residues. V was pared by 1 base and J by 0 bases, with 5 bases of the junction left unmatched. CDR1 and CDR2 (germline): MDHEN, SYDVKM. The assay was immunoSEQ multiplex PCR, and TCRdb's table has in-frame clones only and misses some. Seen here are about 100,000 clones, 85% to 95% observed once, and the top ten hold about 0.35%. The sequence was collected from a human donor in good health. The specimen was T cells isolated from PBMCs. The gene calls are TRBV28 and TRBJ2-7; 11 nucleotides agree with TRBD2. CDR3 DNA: TGTGCCAGCAGTTTATACATAACTAGCGGGAGCTCCTACGAGCAGTACTTC. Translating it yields CASSLYITSGSSYEQYF. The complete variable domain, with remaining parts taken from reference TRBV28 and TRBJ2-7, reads DVKVTQSSRYLVKRTGEKVFLECVQDMDHENMFWYRQDPGLGLRLIYFSYDVKMKEKGDIPEGYSVSREKKERFSLILESASTNQTSMYLCASSLYITSGSSYEQYFGPGTRLTVT.